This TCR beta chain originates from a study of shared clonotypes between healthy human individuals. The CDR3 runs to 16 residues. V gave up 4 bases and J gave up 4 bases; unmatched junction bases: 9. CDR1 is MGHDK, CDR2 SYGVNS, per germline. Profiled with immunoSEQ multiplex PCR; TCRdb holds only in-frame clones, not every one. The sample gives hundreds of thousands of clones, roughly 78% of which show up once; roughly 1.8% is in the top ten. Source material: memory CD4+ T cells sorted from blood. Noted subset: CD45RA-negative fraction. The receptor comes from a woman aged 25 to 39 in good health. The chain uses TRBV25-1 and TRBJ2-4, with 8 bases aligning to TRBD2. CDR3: CASSGVAGGPKNIQYF. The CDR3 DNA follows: TGTGCCAGCAGTGGGGTGGCGGGAGGTCCGAAAAACATTCAGTACTTC. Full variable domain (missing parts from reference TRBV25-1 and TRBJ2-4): EADIYQTPRYLVIGTGKKITLECSQTMGHDKMYWYQQDPGMELHLIHYSYGVNSTEKGDLSSESTVSRIRTEHFPLTLESARPSHTSQYLCASSGVAGGPKNIQYFGAGTRLSVL.